Listed below are T cell receptor beta chains from one sample, sequenced in a study of cytomegalovirus exposure and HLA in healthy donors. TCRdb's table, derived via immunoSEQ multiplex PCR, lists solely in-frame clones and lacks some. The sample consists of 100,000 to 150,000 clones, about 10% of them appearing once. Specimen: PBMCs. These receptors were collected from a woman under 30 in good health and CMV-seropositive. Each CDR3 is given with its conserved first and last residue. Each record gives: D gene, J gene, V gene, clone size, CDR3 DNA, CDR3 protein. The D gene is left open where the match is weak. Size values are once, few and many counts, or a class for expanded clones, and some rows have none.

NA | TRBJ2-2 | TRBV27 | NA | TGTGCCAGCAGCGGAGGACTTCCGACGAACACCGGGGAGCTGTTTTTT | CASSGGLPTNTGELFF
TRBD1 | TRBJ2-6 | TRBV4-2 | NA | TGTGCCAGCAGCCAAGGAGACAGGGGGACTGGGGCCAACGTCCTGACTTTC | CASSQGDRGTGANVLTF
NA | TRBJ2-5 | TRBV30 | NA | TGTGCCTGGAGTGTTAGAGGACAGATGTACCAAGAGACCCAGTACTTC | CAWSVRGQMYQETQYF
NA | TRBJ2-3 | TRBV2 | NA | TGTGCCAGCAGCAGGTCACTTAGCACAGATACGCAGTATTTT | CASSRSLSTDTQYF
NA | TRBJ2-3 | TRBV6-1 | few | TGTGCCAGCGGGCAGATTAGCACAGATACGCAGTATTTT | CASGQISTDTQYF
TRBD2 | TRBJ2-5 | TRBV4-2 | few | TGTGCCAGCAGCCAAGATTTTTCTAGCGGGAGGATAGAGACCCAGTACTTC | CASSQDFSSGRIETQYF
NA | TRBJ2-1 | TRBV5-1 | NA | TGCGCCAGCAGCCCCGGGGACTCGAGCTCCTACAATGAGCAGTTCTTC | CASSPGDSSSYNEQFF
NA | TRBJ2-5 | TRBV4-1 | NA | TGCGCCAGCAGCCGCGACTTTATAACGAATTTTGTGGACCAAGAGACCCAGTACTTC | CASSRDFITNFVDQETQYF
NA | TRBJ2-7 | TRBV4-1 | NA | TGCGCCAGCTCAGTTTTGGGGGCGGGAGACTACGAGCAGTACTTC | CASSVLGAGDYEQYF
TRBD1 | TRBJ1-2 | TRBV27 | many | TGTGCCAGCAGTTCAGGGGCCCCTGGGACAGGGGGCTATGGCTACACCTTC | CASSSGAPGTGGYGYTF
NA | TRBJ2-3 | TRBV7-8 | NA | TGTGCCAGCAGCTTAGCCGTGTTAGATACGCAGTATTTT | CASSLAVLDTQYF
NA | TRBJ1-1 | TRBV27 | few | TGTGCCAGCCGCGGGGGGACTGAAGCTTTCTTT | CASRGGTEAFF
NA | TRBJ2-7 | TRBV9 | NA | TGTGCCAGCAGCGTACTGGAGAATTCGGGCTACGAGCAGTACTTC | CASSVLENSGYEQYF
TRBD1 | TRBJ1-4 | TRBV19 | NA | TGTGCCAGTAGTATCGGGACAGGGGGCATTCCAACTAATGAAAAACTGTTTTTT | CASSIGTGGIPTNEKLFF
NA | TRBJ2-7 | TRBV6-1 | few | TGTGCCAGCAGGCCACCCTTGGGACTCTCCTACGAGCAGTACTTC | CASRPPLGLSYEQYF
TRBD2 | TRBJ2-1 | TRBV6-1 | NA | TGTGCCAGCAGCCGGACTAGCATTGAGCAGTTCTTC | CASSRTSIEQFF
TRBD2 | TRBJ2-7 | TRBV5-1 | few | TGCGCCAGCAGCATGGGGATAGGCGGGAGACCCTACGAGCAGTACTTC | CASSMGIGGRPYEQYF
NA | TRBJ2-2 | TRBV5-6 | few | TGTGCCAGCAGCTTGCGGGGGAGCGGGGAGCTGTTTTTT | CASSLRGSGELFF